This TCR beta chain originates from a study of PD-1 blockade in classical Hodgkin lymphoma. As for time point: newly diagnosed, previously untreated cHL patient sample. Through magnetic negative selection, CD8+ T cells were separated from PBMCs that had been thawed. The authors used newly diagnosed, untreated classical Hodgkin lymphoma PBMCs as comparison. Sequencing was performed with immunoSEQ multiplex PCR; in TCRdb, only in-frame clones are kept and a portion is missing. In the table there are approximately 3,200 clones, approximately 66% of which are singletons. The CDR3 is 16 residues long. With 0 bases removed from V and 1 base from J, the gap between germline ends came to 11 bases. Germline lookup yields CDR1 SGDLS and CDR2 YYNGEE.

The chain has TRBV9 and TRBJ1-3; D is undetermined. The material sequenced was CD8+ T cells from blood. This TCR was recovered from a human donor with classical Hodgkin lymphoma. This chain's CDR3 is CASSVGWTGSGNTIYF. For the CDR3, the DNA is TGTGCCAGCAGCGTAGGATGGACGGGTTCTGGAAACACCATATATTTT.